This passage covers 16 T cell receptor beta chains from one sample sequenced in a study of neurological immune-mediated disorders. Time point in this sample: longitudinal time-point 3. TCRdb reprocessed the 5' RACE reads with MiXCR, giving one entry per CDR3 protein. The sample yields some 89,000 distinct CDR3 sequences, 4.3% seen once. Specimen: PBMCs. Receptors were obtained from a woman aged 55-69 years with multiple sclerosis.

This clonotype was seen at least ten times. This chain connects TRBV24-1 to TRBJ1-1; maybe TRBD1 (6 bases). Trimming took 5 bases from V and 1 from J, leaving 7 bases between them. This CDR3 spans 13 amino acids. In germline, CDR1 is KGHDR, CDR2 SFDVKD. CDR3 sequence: CATSAGQNTEAFF. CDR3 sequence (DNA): TGTGCCACCAGTGCGGGACAGAACACTGAAGCTTTCTTT.

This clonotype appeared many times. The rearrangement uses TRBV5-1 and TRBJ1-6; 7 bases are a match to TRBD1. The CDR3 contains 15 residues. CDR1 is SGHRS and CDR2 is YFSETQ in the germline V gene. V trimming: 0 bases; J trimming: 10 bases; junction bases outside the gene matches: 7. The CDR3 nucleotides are TGCGCCAGCAGCTTGGCAGGGGGTGCGGCCTCACCCCTCCACTTT. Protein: CASSLAGGAASPLHF.

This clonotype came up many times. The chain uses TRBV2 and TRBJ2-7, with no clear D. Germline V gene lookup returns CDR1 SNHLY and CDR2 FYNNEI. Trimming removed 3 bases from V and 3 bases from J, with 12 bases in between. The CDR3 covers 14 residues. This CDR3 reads CASSEEPVNYEQYF. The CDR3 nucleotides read TGTGCCAGCAGTGAGGAACCCGTAAACTACGAGCAGTACTTC.

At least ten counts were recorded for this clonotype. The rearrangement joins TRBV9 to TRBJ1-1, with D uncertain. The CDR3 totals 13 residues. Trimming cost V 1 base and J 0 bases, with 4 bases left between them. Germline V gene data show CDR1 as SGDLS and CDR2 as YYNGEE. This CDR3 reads CASSVLMNTEAFF. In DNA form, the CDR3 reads TGTGCCAGCAGCGTACTTATGAACACTGAAGCTTTCTTT.

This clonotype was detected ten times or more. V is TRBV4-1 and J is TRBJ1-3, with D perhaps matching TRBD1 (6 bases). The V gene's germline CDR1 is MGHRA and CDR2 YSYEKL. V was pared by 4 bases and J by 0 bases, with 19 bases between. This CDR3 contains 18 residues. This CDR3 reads CASSPRTVRGISGNTIYF. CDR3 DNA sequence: TGCGCCAGCAGCCCCCGGACAGTCCGGGGCATCTCTGGAAACACCATATATTTT.

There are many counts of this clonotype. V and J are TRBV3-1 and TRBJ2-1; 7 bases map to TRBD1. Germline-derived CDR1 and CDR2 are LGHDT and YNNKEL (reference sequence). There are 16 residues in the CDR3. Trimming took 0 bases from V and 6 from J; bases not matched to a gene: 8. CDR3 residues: CASSQEAETGINEQFF. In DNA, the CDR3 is TGTGCCAGCAGCCAAGAAGCCGAGACAGGGATCAATGAGCAGTTCTTC.

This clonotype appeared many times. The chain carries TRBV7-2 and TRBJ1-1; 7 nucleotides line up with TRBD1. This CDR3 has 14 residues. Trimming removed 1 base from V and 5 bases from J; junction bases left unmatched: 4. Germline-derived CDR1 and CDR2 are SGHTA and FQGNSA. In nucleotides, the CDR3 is TGTGCCAGCAGCTTAGGAGGGGGCCGGACTGAAGCTTTCTTT. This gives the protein CASSLGGGRTEAFF.

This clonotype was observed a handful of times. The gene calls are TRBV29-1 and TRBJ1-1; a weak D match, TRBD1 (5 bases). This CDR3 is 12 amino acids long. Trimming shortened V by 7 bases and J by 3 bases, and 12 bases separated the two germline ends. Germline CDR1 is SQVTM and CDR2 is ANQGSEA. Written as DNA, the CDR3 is TGCAGCGCCCCCTCGGGGGACACTGAAGCTTTCTTT. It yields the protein CSAPSGDTEAFF.

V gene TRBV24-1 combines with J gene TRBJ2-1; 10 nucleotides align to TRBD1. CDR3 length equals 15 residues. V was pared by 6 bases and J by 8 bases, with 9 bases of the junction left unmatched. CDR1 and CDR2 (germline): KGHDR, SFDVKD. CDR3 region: CATSPSRDRGHEQFF. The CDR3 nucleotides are TGTGCCACCAGTCCCTCGCGGGACAGGGGTCATGAGCAGTTCTTC.

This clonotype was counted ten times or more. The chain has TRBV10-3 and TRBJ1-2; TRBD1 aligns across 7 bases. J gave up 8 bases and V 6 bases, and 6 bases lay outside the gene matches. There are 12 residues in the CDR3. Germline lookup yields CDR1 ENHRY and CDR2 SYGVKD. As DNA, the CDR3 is TGTGCCATCAGCGACAGGGATATAGGCTACACCTTC. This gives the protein CAISDRDIGYTF.

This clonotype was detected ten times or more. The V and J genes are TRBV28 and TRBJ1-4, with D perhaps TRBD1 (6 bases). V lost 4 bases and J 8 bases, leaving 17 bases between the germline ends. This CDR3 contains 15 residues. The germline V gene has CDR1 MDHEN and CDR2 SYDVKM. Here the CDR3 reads CASSSLRQVGEKLFF. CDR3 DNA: TGTGCCAGCAGTTCCCTCCGACAGGTCGGCGAAAAACTGTTTTTT.

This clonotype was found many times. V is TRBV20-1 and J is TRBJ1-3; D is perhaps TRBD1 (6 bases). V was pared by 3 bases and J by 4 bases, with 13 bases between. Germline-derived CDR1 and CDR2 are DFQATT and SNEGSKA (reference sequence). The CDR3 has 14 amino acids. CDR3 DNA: TGCAGTGCTAGCCTGACAGGTTCGGGAAACACCATATATTTT. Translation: CSASLTGSGNTIYF.

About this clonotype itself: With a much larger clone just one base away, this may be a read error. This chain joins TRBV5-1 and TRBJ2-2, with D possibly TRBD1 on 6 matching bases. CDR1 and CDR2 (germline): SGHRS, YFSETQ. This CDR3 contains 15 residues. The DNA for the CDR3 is TGCGCCAGCAGCTTGGAGGCCAGGGGAACCGGGGAGATGTTTTTT. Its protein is CASSLEARGTGEMFF.

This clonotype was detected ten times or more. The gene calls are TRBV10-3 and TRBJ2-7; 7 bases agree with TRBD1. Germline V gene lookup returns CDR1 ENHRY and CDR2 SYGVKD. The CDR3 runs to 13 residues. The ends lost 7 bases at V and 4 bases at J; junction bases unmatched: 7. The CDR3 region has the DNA TGTGCCATCAAGGACAGGTTAGAATACGAGCAGTACTTC. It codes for CAIKDRLEYEQYF.

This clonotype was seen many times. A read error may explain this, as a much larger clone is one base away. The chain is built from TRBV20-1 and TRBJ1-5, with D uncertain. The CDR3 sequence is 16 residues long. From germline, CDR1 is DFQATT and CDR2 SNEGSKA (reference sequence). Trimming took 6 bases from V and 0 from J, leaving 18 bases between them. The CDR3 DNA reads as TGCAGTGCCGGGGAGGCGGTAACTTATAGCAATCAGCCCCAGCATTTT. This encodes CSAGEAVTYSNQPQHF.

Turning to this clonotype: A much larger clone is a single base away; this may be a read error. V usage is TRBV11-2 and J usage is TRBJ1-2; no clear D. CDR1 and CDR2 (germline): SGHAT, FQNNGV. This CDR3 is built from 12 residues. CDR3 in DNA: TGTGCCAGCAGCTCGGAACACTATGTCTACACCTTC. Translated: CASSSEHYVYTF.